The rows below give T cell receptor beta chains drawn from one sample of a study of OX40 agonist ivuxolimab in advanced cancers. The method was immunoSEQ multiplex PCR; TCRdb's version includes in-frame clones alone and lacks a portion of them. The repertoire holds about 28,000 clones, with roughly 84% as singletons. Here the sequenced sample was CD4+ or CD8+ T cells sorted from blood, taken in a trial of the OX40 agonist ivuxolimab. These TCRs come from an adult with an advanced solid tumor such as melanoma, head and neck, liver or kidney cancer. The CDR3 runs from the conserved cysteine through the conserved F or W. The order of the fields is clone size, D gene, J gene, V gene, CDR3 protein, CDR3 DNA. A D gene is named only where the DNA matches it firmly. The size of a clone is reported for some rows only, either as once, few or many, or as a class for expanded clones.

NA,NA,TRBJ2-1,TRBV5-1,CASSPHYEQFF,TGCGCCAGCAGCCCCCATTATGAGCAGTTCTTC
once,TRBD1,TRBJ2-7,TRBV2,CASSDPGAGGTYEQYF,TGTGCCAGCAGCGACCCAGGGGCAGGGGGTACCTACGAGCAGTACTTC
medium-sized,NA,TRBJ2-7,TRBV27,CASSFGTTPYEQYF,TGTGCCAGCAGTTTTGGGACAACACCCTACGAGCAGTACTTC
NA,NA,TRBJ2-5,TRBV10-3,CAIRTVMETQYF,TGTGCCATCAGGACAGTCATGGAGACCCAGTACTTC
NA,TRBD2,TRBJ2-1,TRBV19,CASSIGLAWNNEQFF,TGTGCCAGTAGTATCGGACTAGCGTGGAACAATGAGCAGTTCTTC
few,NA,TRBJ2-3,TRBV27,CASRRYAGIGGDTQYF,TGTGCCAGCAGGCGATACGCGGGGATAGGAGGGGATACGCAGTATTTT
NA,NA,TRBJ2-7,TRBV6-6,CASSRTSNPQEQYF,TGTGCCAGCAGCCGAACTAGTAACCCTCAGGAGCAGTACTTC
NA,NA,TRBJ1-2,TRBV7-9,CASSLAWGGYTF,TGTGCCAGCAGCCTCGCCTGGGGTGGCTACACCTTC
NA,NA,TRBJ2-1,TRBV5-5,CASPGPYNEQFF,TGTGCCAGCCCGGGACCGTACAATGAGCAGTTCTTC
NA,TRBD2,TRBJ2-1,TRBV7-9,CASSHPSGRAAYNEQFF,TGTGCCAGCAGCCACCCGAGCGGGAGGGCCGCCTACAATGAGCAGTTCTTC
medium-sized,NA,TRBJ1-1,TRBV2,CASSDSDSMNTEAFF,TGTGCCAGCAGTGATTCCGACAGCATGAACACTGAAGCTTTCTTT
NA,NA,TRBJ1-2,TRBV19,CATGKAYGYTF,TGTGCCACCGGGAAGGCCTATGGCTACACCTTC
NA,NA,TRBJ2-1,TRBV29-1,CSVGASGDNEQFF,TGCAGCGTTGGGGCCTCAGGGGACAATGAGCAGTTCTTC
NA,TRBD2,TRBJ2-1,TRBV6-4,CASSLAGEMDEQFF,TGTGCCAGCAGCCTAGCGGGAGAGATGGATGAGCAGTTCTTC
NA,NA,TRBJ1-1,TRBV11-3,CASSLVAGRGYTEAFF,TGTGCCAGCAGCTTAGTTGCAGGGCGAGGGTACACTGAAGCTTTCTTT
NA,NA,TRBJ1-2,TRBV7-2,CASSLADGSINYGYTF,TGTGCCAGCAGCTTAGCTGATGGCAGTATCAACTATGGCTACACCTTC
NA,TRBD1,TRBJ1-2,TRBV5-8,CASSFYRGPNYGYTF,TGTGCCAGCAGCTTTTACAGGGGGCCTAACTATGGCTACACCTTC
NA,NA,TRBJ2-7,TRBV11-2,CASSLAPGRDEQYF,TGTGCCAGCAGCTTAGCTCCAGGACGGGACGAGCAGTACTTC
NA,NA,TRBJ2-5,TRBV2,CASSGTHQETQYF,TGTGCCAGCTCCGGGACTCATCAAGAGACCCAGTACTTC
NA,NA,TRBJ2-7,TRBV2,CATFGRGDEQYF,TGTGCCACCTTCGGAAGGGGAGACGAGCAGTACTTC
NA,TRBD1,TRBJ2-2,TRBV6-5,CASSYTGTGAGELFF,TGTGCCAGCAGTTACACTGGGACAGGGGCCGGGGAGCTGTTTTTT
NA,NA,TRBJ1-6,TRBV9,CASSVGGLYSPLHF,TGTGCCAGCAGCGTAGGCGGACTCTATTCACCCCTCCACTTT
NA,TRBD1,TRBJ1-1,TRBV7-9,CASSLGTVPPVVIEAFF,TGTGCCAGCAGCCTCGGGACAGTTCCGCCCGTTGTTATTGAAGCTTTCTTT
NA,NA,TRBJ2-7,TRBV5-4,CASSDDSWEQYF,TGTGCCAGCAGCGACGACAGCTGGGAGCAGTACTTC
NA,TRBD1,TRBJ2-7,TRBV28,CASSIETGTGATYEQYF,TGTGCCAGCAGTATCGAAACCGGGACAGGTGCCACCTACGAGCAGTACTTC
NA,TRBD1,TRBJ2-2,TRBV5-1,CASSWDRVENTGELFF,TGCGCCAGCAGCTGGGACAGGGTCGAAAACACCGGGGAGCTGTTTTTT
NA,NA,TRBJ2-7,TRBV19,CASSMNRDPYEQYF,TGTGCCAGTAGTATGAACAGGGACCCCTACGAGCAGTACTTC
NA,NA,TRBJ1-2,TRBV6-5,CASSYRGQNYGYTF,TGTGCCAGCAGTTACCGGGGTCAGAACTATGGCTACACCTTC